The 27 T cell receptor beta chains given below trace back to one sample, sequenced in a study of T cells after yellow fever vaccination. TCRdb itself ran the 5' RACE reads through MiXCR, one entry per CDR3 protein. There are hundreds of thousands of distinct CDR3 sequences in the sample; 9.5% to 13% occur only once, and 18% lies in the top ten. The sequences come from PBMCs, collected on the day of the first yellow fever vaccination. The source of these receptors is a young man who received the YFV17D yellow fever vaccine.

The sample holds a few counts of this clonotype. The chain employs TRBV5-1 and TRBJ1-1; weak D call: TRBD1 (6 bases). Trimming stripped 2 bases from V and 4 bases from J, with 12 bases between. CDR3 length equals 14 residues. Germline V lookup: CDR1 SGHRS, CDR2 YFSETQ. CDR3 protein: CASSLEGVGTEAFF. CDR3 bases: TGCGCCAGCAGCTTAGAGGGGGTGGGCACTGAAGCTTTCTTT.

The rearrangement uses TRBV11-2 and TRBJ2-3; the match to TRBD2 covers 11 bases. The CDR3 sequence is 18 residues long. Germline-derived CDR1 and CDR2 are SGHAT and FQNNGV. J lost 4 bases, V lost 4 bases, and 13 bases had no gene match. The CDR3 loop is CASSSLYLAGGRSDTQYF. CDR3 coding DNA: TGTGCCAGCAGCTCCCTCTACCTAGCGGGGGGAAGGTCAGATACGCAGTATTTT.

There are many counts of this clonotype. V and J are TRBV12-3 or TRBV12-4 and TRBJ2-2; no firm D call. Trimming removed 0 bases from V and 3 bases from J, with 5 bases in between. The CDR3 runs 14 residues. CDR3 sequence: CASSLAPHTGELFF. DNA of the CDR3: TGTGCCAGCAGTTTAGCGCCCCACACCGGGGAGCTGTTTTTT.

The chain is built from TRBV28 and TRBJ2-7; possibly TRBD1 for D (6 bases). The CDR3 loop spans 13 amino acids. The germline CDR1 and CDR2 sequences are MDHEN and SYDVKM. V was cut by 5 bases and J by 2 bases, with 10 bases left in between. CDR3 sequence reads: CASSITGTYEQYF. The CDR3 DNA sequence: TGTGCCAGCAGTATCACAGGGACCTACGAGCAGTACTTC. The variable domain in full, with the rest retrieved from reference TRBV28 and TRBJ2-7, is DVKVTQSSRYLVKRTGEKVFLECVQDMDHENMFWYRQDPGLGLRLIYFSYDVKMKEKGDIPEGYSVSREKKERFSLILESASTNQTSMYLCASSITGTYEQYFGPGTRLTVT.

This clonotype was detected ten times or more. The J gene is TRBJ2-5, the V gene TRBV12-3 or TRBV12-4, with 9 bases lining up with TRBD2. The length of the CDR3 is 20 residues. After removal of 5 bases from V and 5 bases from J, the junction contained 24 bases not matched to a gene. For the CDR3, the DNA is TGTGCCAGCAGTCCGCGGCGGGGGGGCCTTTTCGTCGGGGATCGCGAGACCCAGTACTTC. It is translated as CASSPRRGGLFVGDRETQYF.

The V call is TRBV20-1, the J call TRBJ2-3; no clear D gene. V was clipped by 5 bases and J by 4 bases, with 16 bases between them. CDR3 length: 14 residues. Germline CDR1 is DFQATT and CDR2 is SNEGSKA (reference sequence). The CDR3 sequence is CSARRGSASDTQYF. The CDR3 DNA follows: TGCAGTGCTCGTCGAGGTTCGGCGTCAGATACGCAGTATTTT.

The table lists this clonotype with a few counts. The V and J genes are TRBV4-2 and TRBJ2-2; D gene unclear. The CDR3 is 17 residues long. The germline V and J ends were trimmed by 0 bases and 1 base, with 12 bases remaining between them. Per germline, CDR1 LGHNA and CDR2 YNFKEQ. The DNA for the CDR3 is TGTGCCAGCAGCCAAGATGATGGGCTAGTGAACACCGGGGAGCTGTTTTTT. This gives the protein CASSQDDGLVNTGELFF.

The gene calls are TRBV4-1 and TRBJ2-3, with D possibly TRBD2 on 6 matching bases. The CDR3 has 14 amino acids. V was cut by 2 bases and J by 3 bases, with 9 bases left in between. Per the germline V gene, CDR1 is MGHRA and CDR2 is YSYEKL. CDR3 sequence reads: CASSQTLATDTQYF. CDR3 DNA sequence: TGCGCCAGCAGCCAAACACTAGCAACAGATACGCAGTATTTT.

This clonotype was seen only a few times. The V gene is TRBV4-3, the J gene TRBJ1-2, with a possible D match to TRBD1 (6 bases). This CDR3 is built from 19 residues. The V end was cut by 2 bases, the J end by 1 base, with 23 bases between. CDR1 is LGHNA and CDR2 is YSLEER in the germline V gene. CDR3 region: CASSQLIDRFSPFNYGYTF. The CDR3 coding sequence is TGCGCCAGCAGCCAACTCATCGACAGGTTTTCCCCCTTTAACTATGGCTACACCTTC.

The V gene is TRBV7-9, the J gene TRBJ1-1; D is ambiguous. Germline V gives CDR1 SEHNR, CDR2 FQNEAQ (reference sequence). The V and J ends lost 7 bases and 10 bases respectively, with 13 bases between them. The CDR3 consists of 11 residues. The CDR3 DNA reads as TGTGCCAGCACCCAGGTCCACGGAGCTTTCTTT. This encodes CASTQVHGAFF. The full variable domain, with the rest looked up from reference TRBV7-9 and TRBJ1-1, is DTGVSQNPRHKITKRGQNVTFRCDPISEHNRLYWYRQTLGQGPEFLTYFQNEAQLEKSRLLSDRFSAERPKGSFSTLEIQRTEQGDSAMYLCASTQVHGAFFGQGTRLTVV.

Only a few counts were recorded for this clonotype. The junction differs from germline at one of its ends, possibly a read error. This sequence joins TRBV5-4 and TRBJ2-7, with 10 bases identical to TRBD2. CDR1 is SGHNT, CDR2 YYREEE, per germline (reference sequence). This CDR3 comprises 16 residues. As DNA, the CDR3 is TGTGCCAGCAGATTGGCTAGCGGGGGAGAAACCTACGAGCAGTACTTC. This gives the protein CASRLASGGETYEQYF. Variable domain in full (rest from reference TRBV5-4 and TRBJ2-7): ETGVTQSPTHLIKTRGQQVTLRCSSQSGHNTVSWYQQALGQGPQFIFQYYREEENGRGNFPPRFSGLQFPNYSSELNVNALELDDSALYLCASRLASGGETYEQYFGPGTRLTVT.

There are many counts of this clonotype. The chain is built from TRBV5-4 and TRBJ2-3; perhaps TRBD2 as D (5 bases). Per the germline V gene, CDR1 is SGHNT and CDR2 is YYREEE (reference sequence). This CDR3 contains 15 residues. V was trimmed by 0 bases and J by 2 bases, leaving 10 bases between them. Here the CDR3 DNA reads TGTGCCAGCAGCTTGGGTCTAGCCGTCACAGATACGCAGTATTTT. Protein: CASSLGLAVTDTQYF.

This clonotype was observed a handful of times. The J gene is TRBJ1-5, the V gene TRBV6-5, with 7 bases fitting TRBD1. Germline CDR1 is MNHEY and CDR2 is SVGAGI. This CDR3 has 14 residues. V lost 5 bases to trimming and J lost 5 bases; unmatched junction nucleotides: 6. The CDR3 DNA reads TGTGCCAGCAGTCTTGGACAGGTGGATCAGCCCCAGCATTTT. Amino acid sequence: CASSLGQVDQPQHF.

The chain is built from TRBV20-1 and TRBJ2-5; TRBD1 agrees at 7 bases. This CDR3 comprises 14 residues. The V gene's germline CDR1 is DFQATT and CDR2 SNEGSKA (reference sequence). V was clipped by 6 bases and J by 5 bases; unmatched bases: 12. For the CDR3, the DNA is TGCAGTGCGCCGACAGGGTCCCTCCATGAGACCCAGTACTTC. Its translation: CSAPTGSLHETQYF.

This clonotype occurred a few times. CDR3 sequence reads: CSVGRSSSEQYF. As DNA, the CDR3 is TGCAGCGTTGGCCGTAGCAGTTCCGAGCAGTACTTC. This chain links TRBV29-1 with TRBJ2-7, with no clear D. The CDR3 totals 12 residues. Trimming stripped 4 bases from V and 6 bases from J, with 13 bases between. CDR1 is SQVTM, CDR2 ANQGSEA, per germline.

V and J are TRBV11-1 and TRBJ2-6; D perhaps matches TRBD1 (7 bases). Germline assignment: CDR1 SGHAT and CDR2 FQDESV (reference sequence). Trimming removed 6 bases at V and 1 base at J, with 19 bases between. This CDR3 region has 18 residues. CDR3 sequence: CASSTEGGGVSGANVLTF. CDR3 nucleotide sequence: TGTGCCAGCAGTACAGAAGGAGGGGGCGTTTCTGGGGCCAACGTCCTGACTTTC.

This clonotype came up a few times. CDR3 protein: CASSFRASQETQYF. DNA of the CDR3: TGTGCCAGCAGCTTCCGCGCGAGCCAAGAGACCCAGTACTTC. The chain joins TRBV7-6 to TRBJ2-5; D gene ambiguous. Deletions cut 3 bases from V and 1 base from J, with 9 bases between. The CDR3 totals 14 residues. Germline CDR1 is SGHVS and CDR2 is FNYEAQ.

The chain joins TRBV20-1 to TRBJ2-3; no reliable D call. Deletions cut 0 bases from V and 5 bases from J, with 9 bases between. Germline V gene sequence: CDR1 DFQATT, CDR2 SNEGSKA (reference sequence). The CDR3 runs to 13 residues. In DNA form, the CDR3 reads TGCAGTGCTAGAGATCCCCCCCGAGATACGCAGTATTTT. Amino acid sequence: CSARDPPRDTQYF.

The gene calls are TRBV7-2 and TRBJ2-1, with 7 bases matching TRBD2. V was pared by 6 bases and J by 12 bases, with 11 bases of the junction left unmatched. Germline CDR1 SGHTA, CDR2 FQGNSA. The CDR3 is 13 residues long. CDR3 amino acids: CASRGASGLGQFF. The CDR3 DNA is TGTGCCAGCAGGGGTGCTAGCGGCCTAGGGCAGTTCTTC. Complete variable domain (other parts from reference TRBV7-2 and TRBJ2-1): GAGVSQSPSNKVTEKGKDVELRCDPISGHTALYWYRQSLGQGLEFLIYFQGNSAPDKSGLPSDRFSAERTGGSVSTLTIQRTQQEDSAVYLCASRGASGLGQFFGPGTRLTVL.

This chain joins TRBV20-1 and TRBJ1-4; D remains unclear. The V and J ends lost 1 base and 4 bases respectively, with 7 bases between them. The CDR3 is 13 residues long. CDR1 and CDR2 from the germline V gene are DFQATT and SNEGSKA (reference sequence). The CDR3 region has the DNA TGCAGTGCTAGAGGGCAGATTAATGAAAAACTGTTTTTT. Residues: CSARGQINEKLFF.

The V gene is TRBV20-1, the J gene TRBJ1-5; D gene ambiguous. Germline V lookup: CDR1 DFQATT, CDR2 SNEGSKA (reference sequence). This CDR3 spans 13 amino acids. V gave up 6 bases and J gave up 0 bases, with 9 bases separating them. In nucleotides, the CDR3 is TGCAGTGCCCGCGGAAGTAGCAATCAGCCCCAGCATTTT. It encodes CSARGSSNQPQHF.

The chain couples TRBV7-9 to TRBJ2-7; no reliable D call. CDR3 length: 11 residues. CDR1 and CDR2 (germline): SEHNR, FQNEAQ (reference sequence). The ends were cut back, 5 bases at V and 4 bases at J, with 6 bases in the middle. CDR3 nucleotides: TGTGCCAGCAGCATAATGTACGAGCAGTACTTC. Encoded protein: CASSIMYEQYF.

This clonotype was seen repeatedly, ten times or more. V gene TRBV20-1 combines with J gene TRBJ2-5, with a weak D call TRBD2 (6 bases). The V end was cut by 5 bases, the J end by 5 bases, with 21 bases between. Germline V lookup: CDR1 DFQATT, CDR2 SNEGSKA (reference sequence). CDR3 size: 15 residues. Written as DNA, the CDR3 is TGCAGTGCTTATATGGCCTTGGCGGGGTTGGAGACCCAGTACTTC. Its protein is CSAYMALAGLETQYF.

The table lists this clonotype with a few counts. The chain joins TRBV5-1 to TRBJ2-3; 10 positions match TRBD2. J gave up 6 bases and V 4 bases, and 5 bases lay outside the gene matches. There are 14 residues in the CDR3. CDR1 SGHRS and CDR2 YFSETQ come from the germline V gene. For the CDR3, the DNA is TGCGCCAGCAGCACGGGACTAGCGAGTGATACGCAGTATTTT. This gives the protein CASSTGLASDTQYF.

This clonotype was detected only a few times. The chain is built from TRBV6-5 and TRBJ2-1, with D uncertain. The CDR3 is 15 amino acids. Germline V gene data show CDR1 as MNHEY and CDR2 as SVGAGI. V was clipped by 0 bases and J by 0 bases, with 6 bases between them. The DNA of the CDR3 is TGTGCCAGCAGTTACTCCGACTCCTCCTACAATGAGCAGTTCTTC. Amino acid sequence: CASSYSDSSYNEQFF.

This clonotype was detected a few times. This chain connects TRBV5-1 to TRBJ2-7; D may be TRBD1 or TRBD2 (5 bases each). V was clipped by 2 bases and J by 1 base, with 13 bases between them. From germline, CDR1 is SGHRS and CDR2 YFSETQ. The CDR3 sequence is 15 residues long. The CDR3 protein is CASSLEGPSSYEQYF. CDR3 nucleotides: TGCGCCAGCAGCTTAGAGGGACCCTCATCCTACGAGCAGTACTTC.

This clonotype was found many times. The chain is built from TRBV4-1 and TRBJ1-2; D is uncertain. This CDR3 has 15 residues. Germline V CDR1 and CDR2: MGHRA, YSYEKL. Trimming took 0 bases from V and 4 from J, leaving 12 bases between them. CDR3: CASSQDPGGFYGYTF. The CDR3 region has the DNA TGCGCCAGCAGCCAAGACCCAGGTGGCTTCTATGGCTACACCTTC.